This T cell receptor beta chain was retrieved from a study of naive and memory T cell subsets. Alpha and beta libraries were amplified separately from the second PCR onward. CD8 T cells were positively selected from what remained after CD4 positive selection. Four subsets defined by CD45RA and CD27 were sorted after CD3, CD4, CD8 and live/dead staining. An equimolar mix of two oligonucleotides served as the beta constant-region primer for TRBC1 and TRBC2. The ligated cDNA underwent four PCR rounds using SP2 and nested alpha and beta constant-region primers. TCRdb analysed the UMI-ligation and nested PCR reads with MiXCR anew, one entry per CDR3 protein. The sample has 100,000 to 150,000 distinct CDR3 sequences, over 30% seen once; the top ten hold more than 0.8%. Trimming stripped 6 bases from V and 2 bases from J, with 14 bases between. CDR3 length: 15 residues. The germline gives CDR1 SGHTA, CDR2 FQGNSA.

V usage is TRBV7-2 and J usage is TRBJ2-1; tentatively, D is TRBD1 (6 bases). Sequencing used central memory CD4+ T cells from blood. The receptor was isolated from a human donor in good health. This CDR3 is CASRTGTSAYNEQFF. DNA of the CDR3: TGTGCCAGCAGGACTGGGACAAGTGCCTACAATGAGCAGTTCTTC.